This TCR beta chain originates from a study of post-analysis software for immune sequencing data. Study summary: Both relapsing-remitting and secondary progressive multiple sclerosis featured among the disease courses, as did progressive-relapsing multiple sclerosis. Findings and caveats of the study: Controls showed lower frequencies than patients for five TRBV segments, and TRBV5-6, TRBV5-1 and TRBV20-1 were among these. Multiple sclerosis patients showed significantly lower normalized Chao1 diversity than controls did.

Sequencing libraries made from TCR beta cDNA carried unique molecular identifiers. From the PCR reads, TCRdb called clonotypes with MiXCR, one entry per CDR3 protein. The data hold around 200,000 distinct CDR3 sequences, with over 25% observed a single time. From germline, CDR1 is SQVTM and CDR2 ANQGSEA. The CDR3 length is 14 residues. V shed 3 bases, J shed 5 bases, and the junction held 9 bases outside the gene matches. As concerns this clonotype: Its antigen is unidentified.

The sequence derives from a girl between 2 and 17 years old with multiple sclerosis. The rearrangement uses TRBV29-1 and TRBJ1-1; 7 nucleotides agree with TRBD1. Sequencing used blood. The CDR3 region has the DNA TGCAGCGTTGAGGGCCAGGGGGTGAGGACTGAAGCTTTCTTT. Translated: CSVEGQGVRTEAFF. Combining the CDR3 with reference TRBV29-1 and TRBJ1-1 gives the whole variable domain SAVISQKPSRDICQRGTSLTIQCQVDSQVTMMFWYRQQPGQSLTLIATANQGSEATYESGFVIDKFPISRPNLTFSTLTVSNMSPEDSSIYLCSVEGQGVRTEAFFGQGTRLTVV.